This TCR beta chain was captured in a study of T-cell memory formation after mild COVID-19. This clonotype has a handful of counts. This CDR3 is 15 amino acids long. Germline assignment: CDR1 SGHTA and CDR2 FQGNSA. With V trimmed by 2 bases and J by 4 bases, 6 bases remained unmatched. Each CDR3 protein is one row after TCRdb ran MiXCR on the 5' RACE reads. The sample lists about 350,000 distinct CDR3 sequences, roughly 15% occurring once. This clonotype was sampled from a man aged 18-30 years who had mild COVID-19 (a few samples of this study predate the infection). Cell type and time point are not known. The sequencing sample was made of PBMCs or a T cell subset sorted from them (not recorded which). V and J are TRBV7-2 and TRBJ2-7, with 9 bases lining up with TRBD1. The CDR3, as DNA: TGTGCCAGCAGCTTAACAGGGGGCAGTGGATACGAGCAGTACTTC. It is translated as CASSLTGGSGYEQYF.